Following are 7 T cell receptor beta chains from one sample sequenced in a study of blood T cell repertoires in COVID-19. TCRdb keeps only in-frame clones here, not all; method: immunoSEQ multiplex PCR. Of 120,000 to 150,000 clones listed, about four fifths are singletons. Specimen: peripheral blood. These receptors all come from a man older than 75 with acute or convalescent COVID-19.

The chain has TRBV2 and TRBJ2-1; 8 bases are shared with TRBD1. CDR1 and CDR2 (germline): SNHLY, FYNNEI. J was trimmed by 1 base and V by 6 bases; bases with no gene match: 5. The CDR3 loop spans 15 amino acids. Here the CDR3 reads CASRAGGMSYNEQFF. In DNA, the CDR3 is TGTGCCAGCAGGGCAGGGGGCATGTCCTACAATGAGCAGTTCTTC.

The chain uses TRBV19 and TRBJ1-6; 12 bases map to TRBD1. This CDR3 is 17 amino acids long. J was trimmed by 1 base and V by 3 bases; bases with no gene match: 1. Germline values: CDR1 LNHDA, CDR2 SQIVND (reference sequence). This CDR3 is CASSMGQGASYNSPLHF. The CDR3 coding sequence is TGTGCCAGTAGTATGGGACAGGGGGCATCCTATAATTCACCCCTCCACTTT.

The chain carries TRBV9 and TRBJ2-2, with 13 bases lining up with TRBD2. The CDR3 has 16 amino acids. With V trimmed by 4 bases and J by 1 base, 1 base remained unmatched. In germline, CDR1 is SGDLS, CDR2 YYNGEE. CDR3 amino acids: CASSRTSGGNTGELFF. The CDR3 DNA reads TGTGCCAGCAGCCGGACTAGCGGGGGGAACACCGGGGAGCTGTTTTTT.

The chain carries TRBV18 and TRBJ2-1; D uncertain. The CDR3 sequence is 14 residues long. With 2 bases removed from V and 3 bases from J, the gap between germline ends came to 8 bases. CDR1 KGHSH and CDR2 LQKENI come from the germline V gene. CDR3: CASSPVTGYNEQFF. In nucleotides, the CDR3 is TGTGCCAGCTCACCAGTTACCGGCTACAATGAGCAGTTCTTC.

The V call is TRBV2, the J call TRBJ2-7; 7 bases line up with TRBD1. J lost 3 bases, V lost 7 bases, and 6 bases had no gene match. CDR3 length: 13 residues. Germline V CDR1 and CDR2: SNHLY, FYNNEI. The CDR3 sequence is CASIQAGGYEQYF. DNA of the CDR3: TGTGCCAGCATCCAGGCAGGGGGCTACGAGCAGTACTTC.

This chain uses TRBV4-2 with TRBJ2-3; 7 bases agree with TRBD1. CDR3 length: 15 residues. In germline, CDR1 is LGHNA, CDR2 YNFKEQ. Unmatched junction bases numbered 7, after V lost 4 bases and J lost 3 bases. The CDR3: CASSLQGDETDTQYF. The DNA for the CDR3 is TGTGCCAGCAGCCTCCAGGGGGATGAAACAGATACGCAGTATTTT.

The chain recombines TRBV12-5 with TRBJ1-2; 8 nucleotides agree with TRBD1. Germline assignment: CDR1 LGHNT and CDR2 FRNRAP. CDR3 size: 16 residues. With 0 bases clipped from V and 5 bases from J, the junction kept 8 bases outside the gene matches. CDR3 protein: CASGLVLQGAGYGYTF. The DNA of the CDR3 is TGTGCTAGTGGTTTGGTACTCCAGGGGGCGGGTTATGGCTACACCTTC.